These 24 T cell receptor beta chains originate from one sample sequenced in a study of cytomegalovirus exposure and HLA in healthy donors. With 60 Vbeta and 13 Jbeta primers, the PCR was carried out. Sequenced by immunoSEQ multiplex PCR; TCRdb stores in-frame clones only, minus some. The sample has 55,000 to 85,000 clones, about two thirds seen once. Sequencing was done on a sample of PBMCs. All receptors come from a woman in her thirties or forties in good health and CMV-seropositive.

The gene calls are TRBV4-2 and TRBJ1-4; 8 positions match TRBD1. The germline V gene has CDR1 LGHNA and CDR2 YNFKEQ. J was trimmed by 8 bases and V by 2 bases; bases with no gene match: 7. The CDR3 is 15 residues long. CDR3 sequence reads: CASSQSGQGGEKLFF. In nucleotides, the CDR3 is TGTGCCAGCAGCCAATCCGGACAGGGTGGCGAAAAACTGTTTTTT.

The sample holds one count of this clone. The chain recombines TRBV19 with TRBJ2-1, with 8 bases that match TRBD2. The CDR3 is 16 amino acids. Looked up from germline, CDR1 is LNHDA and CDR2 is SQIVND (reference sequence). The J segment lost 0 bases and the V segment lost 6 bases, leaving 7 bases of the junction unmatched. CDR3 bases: TGTGCCAGTAGCAGGGTAGCGGGGAACTCCTACAATGAGCAGTTCTTC. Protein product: CASSRVAGNSYNEQFF.

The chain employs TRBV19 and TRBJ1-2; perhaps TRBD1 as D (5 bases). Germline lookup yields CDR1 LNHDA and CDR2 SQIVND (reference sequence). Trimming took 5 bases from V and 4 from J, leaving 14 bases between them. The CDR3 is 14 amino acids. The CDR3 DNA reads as TGTGCCAGTAGTCAACCAGGGCGCTCCTATGGCTACACCTTC. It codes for CASSQPGRSYGYTF. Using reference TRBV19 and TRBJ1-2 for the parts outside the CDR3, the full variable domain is DGGITQSPKYLFRKEGQNVTLSCEQNLNHDAMYWYRQDPGQGLRLIYYSQIVNDFQKGDIAEGYSVSREKKESFPLTVTSAQKNPTAFYLCASSQPGRSYGYTFGSGTRLTVV.

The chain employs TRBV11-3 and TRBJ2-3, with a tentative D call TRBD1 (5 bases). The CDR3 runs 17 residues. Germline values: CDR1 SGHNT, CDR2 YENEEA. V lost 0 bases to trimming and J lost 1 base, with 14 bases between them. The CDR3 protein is CASSLEIRVVGTDTQYF. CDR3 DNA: TGTGCCAGCAGCTTAGAGATCAGGGTGGTGGGCACAGATACGCAGTATTTT.

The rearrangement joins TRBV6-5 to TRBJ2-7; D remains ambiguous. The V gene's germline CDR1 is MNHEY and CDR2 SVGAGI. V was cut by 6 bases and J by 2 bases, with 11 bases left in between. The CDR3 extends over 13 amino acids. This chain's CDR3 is CASSQRATYEQYF. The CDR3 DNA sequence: TGTGCCAGCAGCCAGCGTGCTACCTACGAGCAGTACTTC.

The CDR3 spells CASRPTGEGNTIYF. CDR3 DNA sequence: TGTGCCAGCAGGCCGACAGGGGAAGGAAACACCATATATTTT. The genes are TRBV2 and TRBJ1-3; 8 bases are shared with TRBD1. Germline-derived CDR1 and CDR2 are SNHLY and FYNNEI. The V gene end was trimmed by 6 bases and the J gene end by 4 bases; junction bases not matched to a gene: 5. There are 14 residues in the CDR3.

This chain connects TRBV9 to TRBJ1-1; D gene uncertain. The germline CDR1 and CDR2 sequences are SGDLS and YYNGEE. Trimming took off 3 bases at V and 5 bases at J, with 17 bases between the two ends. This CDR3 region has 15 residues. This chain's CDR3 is CASSAAMDGRTEAFF. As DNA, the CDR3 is TGTGCCAGCAGCGCCGCCATGGACGGGAGGACTGAAGCTTTCTTT. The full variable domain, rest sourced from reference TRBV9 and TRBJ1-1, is DSGVTQTPKHLITATGQRVTLRCSPRSGDLSVYWYQQSLDQGLQFLIQYYNGEERAKGNILERFSAQQFPDLHSELNLSSLELGDSALYFCASSAAMDGRTEAFFGQGTRLTVV.

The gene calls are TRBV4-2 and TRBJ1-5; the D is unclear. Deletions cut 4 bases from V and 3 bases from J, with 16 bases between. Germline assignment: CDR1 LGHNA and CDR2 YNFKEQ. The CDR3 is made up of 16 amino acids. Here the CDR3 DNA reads TGTGCCAGCAGCCGTTACAGTAACGGAAACAATCAGCCCCAGCATTTT. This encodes CASSRYSNGNNQPQHF.

The CDR3 reads CAISGLWGTSGESREQYF. The CDR3 coding sequence is TGTGCCATCAGCGGATTATGGGGGACTAGCGGGGAGTCGAGGGAGCAGTACTTC. V gene TRBV10-3 combines with J gene TRBJ2-7; TRBD2 aligns across 13 bases. V shed 6 bases, J shed 7 bases, and the junction held 18 bases outside the gene matches. The CDR3 covers 18 residues. Germline-derived CDR1 and CDR2 are ENHRY and SYGVKD.

CDR3 nucleotides: TGTGCCAGCTCACCAACTGTCGAGGGGGCTATGAGCTACACCTTC. Its translation is CASSPTVEGAMSYTF. V usage is TRBV18 and J usage is TRBJ1-2, with 7 nucleotides matching TRBD1. CDR3 size: 15 residues. Per germline, CDR1 KGHSH and CDR2 LQKENI. V gave up 2 bases and J gave up 9 bases; unmatched junction bases: 12.

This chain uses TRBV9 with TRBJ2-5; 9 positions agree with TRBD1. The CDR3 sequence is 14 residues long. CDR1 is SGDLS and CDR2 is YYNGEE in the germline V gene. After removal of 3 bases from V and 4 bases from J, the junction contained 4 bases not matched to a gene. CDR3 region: CASSAGTGRETQYF. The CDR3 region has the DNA TGTGCCAGCAGCGCAGGGACAGGGCGAGAGACCCAGTACTTC.

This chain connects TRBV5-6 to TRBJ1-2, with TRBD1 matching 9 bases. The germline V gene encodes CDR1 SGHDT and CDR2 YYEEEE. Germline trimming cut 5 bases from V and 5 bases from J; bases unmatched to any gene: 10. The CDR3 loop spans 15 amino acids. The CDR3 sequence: CASSSDRGPFYGYTF. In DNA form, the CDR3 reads TGTGCCAGCAGTTCGGACAGGGGTCCTTTTTATGGCTACACCTTC.

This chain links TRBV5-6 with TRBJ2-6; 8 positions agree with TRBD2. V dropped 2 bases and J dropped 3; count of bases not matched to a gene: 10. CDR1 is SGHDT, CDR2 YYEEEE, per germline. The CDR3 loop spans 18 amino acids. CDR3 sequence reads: CASSFQAGALHGANVLTF. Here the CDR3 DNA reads TGTGCCAGCAGCTTCCAAGCGGGGGCCTTGCATGGGGCCAACGTCCTGACTTTC. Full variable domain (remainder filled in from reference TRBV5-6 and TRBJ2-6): DAGVTQSPTHLIKTRGQQVTLRCSPKSGHDTVSWYQQALGQGPQFIFQYYEEEERQRGNFPDRFSGHQFPNYSSELNVNALLLGDSALYLCASSFQAGALHGANVLTFGAGSRLTVL.

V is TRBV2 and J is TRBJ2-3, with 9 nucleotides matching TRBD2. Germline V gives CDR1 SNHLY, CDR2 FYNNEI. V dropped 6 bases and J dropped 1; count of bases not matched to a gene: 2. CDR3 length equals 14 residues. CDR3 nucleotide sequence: TGTGCCAGCAGCGTAGCGGGGGGCACAGATACGCAGTATTTT. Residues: CASSVAGGTDTQYF.

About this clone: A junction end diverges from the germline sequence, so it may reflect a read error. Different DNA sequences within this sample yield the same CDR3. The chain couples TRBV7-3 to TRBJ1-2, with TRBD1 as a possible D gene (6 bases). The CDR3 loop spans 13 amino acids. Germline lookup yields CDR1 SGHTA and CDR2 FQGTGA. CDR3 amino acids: CASSPDRNYGYTF. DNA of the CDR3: TGCGCCAGCAGCCCAGACAGGAACTATGGCTACACCTTC.

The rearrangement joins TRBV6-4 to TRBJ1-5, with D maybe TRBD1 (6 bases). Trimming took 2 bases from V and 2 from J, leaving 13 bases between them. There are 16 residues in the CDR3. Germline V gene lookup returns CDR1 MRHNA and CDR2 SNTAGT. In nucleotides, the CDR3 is TGTGCCAGCAGTGACGCAGGGGCGAGCGGCAATCAGCCCCAGCATTTT. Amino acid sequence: CASSDAGASGNQPQHF.

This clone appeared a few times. CDR3 amino acids: CASSHTGGGNEQFF. Written as DNA, the CDR3 is TGTGCCAGCAGCCATACAGGGGGTGGGAATGAGCAGTTCTTC. The chain links TRBV11-3 to TRBJ2-1; 8 bases map to TRBD1. Germline CDR1 is SGHNT and CDR2 is YENEEA. With V trimmed by 5 bases and J by 7 bases, 7 bases remained unmatched. CDR3 length equals 14 residues.

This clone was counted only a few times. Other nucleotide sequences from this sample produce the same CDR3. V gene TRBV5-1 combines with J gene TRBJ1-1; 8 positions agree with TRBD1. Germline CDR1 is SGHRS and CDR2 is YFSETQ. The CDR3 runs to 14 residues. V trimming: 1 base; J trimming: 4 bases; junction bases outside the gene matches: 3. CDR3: CASSLQGAGTEAFF. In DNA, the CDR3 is TGCGCCAGCAGCTTGCAGGGGGCAGGCACTGAAGCTTTCTTT.

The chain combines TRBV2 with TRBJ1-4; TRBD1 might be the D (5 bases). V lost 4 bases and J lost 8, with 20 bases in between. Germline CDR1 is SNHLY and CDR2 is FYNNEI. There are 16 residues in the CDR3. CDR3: CASSVFQGQGGEKLFF. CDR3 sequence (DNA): TGTGCCAGCAGTGTCTTCCAGGGCCAGGGAGGGGAAAAACTGTTTTTT.

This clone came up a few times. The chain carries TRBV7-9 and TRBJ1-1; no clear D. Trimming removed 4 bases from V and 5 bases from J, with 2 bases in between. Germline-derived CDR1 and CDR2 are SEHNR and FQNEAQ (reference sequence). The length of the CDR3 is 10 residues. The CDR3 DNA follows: TGTGCCAGCAGCTCTACTGAAGCTTTCTTT. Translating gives CASSSTEAFF.

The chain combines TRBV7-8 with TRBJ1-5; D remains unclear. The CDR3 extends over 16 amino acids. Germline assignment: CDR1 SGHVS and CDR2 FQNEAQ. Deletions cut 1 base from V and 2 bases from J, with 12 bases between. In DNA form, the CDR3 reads TGTGCCAGCAGCTTAGAATTTCGGGGTGGCAATCAGCCCCAGCATTTT. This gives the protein CASSLEFRGGNQPQHF.

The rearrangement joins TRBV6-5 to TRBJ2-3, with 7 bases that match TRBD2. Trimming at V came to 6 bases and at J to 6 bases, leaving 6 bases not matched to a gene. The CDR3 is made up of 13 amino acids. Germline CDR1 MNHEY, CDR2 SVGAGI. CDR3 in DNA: TGTGCCAGCAGCCTCGACGGGGGGGATACGCAGTATTTT. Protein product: CASSLDGGDTQYF.

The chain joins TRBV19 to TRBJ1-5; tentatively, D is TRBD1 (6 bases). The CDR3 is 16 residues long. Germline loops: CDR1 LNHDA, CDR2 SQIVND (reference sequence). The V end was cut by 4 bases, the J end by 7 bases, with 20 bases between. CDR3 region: CASSRVGEDSGQPQHF. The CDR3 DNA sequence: TGTGCCAGTAGTAGGGTGGGAGAGGACAGTGGGCAGCCCCAGCATTTT.

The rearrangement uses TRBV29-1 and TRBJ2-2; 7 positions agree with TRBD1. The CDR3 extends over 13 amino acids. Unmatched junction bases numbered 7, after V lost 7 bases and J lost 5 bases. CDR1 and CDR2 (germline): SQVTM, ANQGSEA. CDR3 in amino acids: CSGTGQPTGELFF. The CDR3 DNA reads TGCAGCGGCACGGGACAGCCGACCGGGGAGCTGTTTTTT.